This T cell receptor (beta chain) emerged from a study of OX40 agonist ivuxolimab in advanced cancers. For the study at large: Subjects had a mean age of about 65 years, with a range of 23 to 79; roughly 80% were male.

Findings of the study overall: The CD4+ and CD8+ T cells in the blood had expanded clonally by week 6 at 0.1 to 3.0 mg/kg.

The ends were cut back, 4 bases at V and 0 bases at J, with 14 bases in the middle. The germline V gene encodes CDR1 SGHKS and CDR2 YYEKEE (reference sequence). The CDR3 has 17 amino acids. Data came from immunoSEQ multiplex PCR; TCRdb stores just in-frame clones and leaves some out. The table includes about 69,000 clones, more than 70% detected once. Comment on this clone: Its specificity is not known.

The specimen was CD4+ or CD8+ T cells sorted from blood, collected in a trial of the OX40 agonist ivuxolimab. The TCR was taken from an adult with an advanced solid tumor such as melanoma, head and neck, liver or kidney cancer. V usage is TRBV5-5 and J usage is TRBJ2-6; the D gene is possibly TRBD1 (6 bases). In nucleotides, the CDR3 is TGTGCCAGCAGCACAGGGATCGCTAGCTCTGGGGCCAACGTCCTGACTTTC. This sequence encodes CASSTGIASSGANVLTF.